This passage covers 15 T cell receptor beta chains from one sample sequenced in a study of blood T cell repertoires in COVID-19. Assay used: immunoSEQ multiplex PCR; TCRdb lists only in-frame clones, some missing. The sample holds a few hundred thousand clones, 65% to 85% seen once. Sequences were obtained from peripheral blood. The receptors were sampled from a human donor in a cohort sampled during active COVID-19.

The rearrangement uses TRBV18 and TRBJ1-1; perhaps TRBD1 as D (6 bases). CDR1 and CDR2 from the germline V gene are KGHSH and LQKENI. The CDR3 is made up of 14 amino acids. Trimming shortened V by 4 bases and J by 0 bases, and 9 bases separated the two germline ends. The CDR3 here is CASSQGHLNTEAFF. The CDR3 DNA is TGTGCCAGCTCACAGGGACACCTGAACACTGAAGCTTTCTTT.

This chain connects TRBV6-4 to TRBJ2-2, with 7 bases that match TRBD1. V lost 3 bases to trimming and J lost 2 bases; unmatched junction nucleotides: 6. CDR1 and CDR2 from the germline V gene are MRHNA and SNTAGT. The CDR3 is 16 amino acids. This CDR3 reads CASSEAGTANTGELFF. DNA of the CDR3: TGTGCCAGCAGTGAGGCCGGGACAGCAAACACCGGGGAGCTGTTTTTT.

The chain employs TRBV28 and TRBJ1-2; D possibly corresponds to TRBD1 (6 bases). Germline assignment: CDR1 MDHEN and CDR2 SYDVKM. The CDR3 extends over 12 amino acids. The V and J ends lost 5 bases and 6 bases respectively, with 10 bases between them. DNA of the CDR3: TGTGCCAGCAGTAGACACAGGGATGGCTACACCTTC. Amino acids: CASSRHRDGYTF.

J is TRBJ2-5 and V is TRBV5-1; the match to TRBD1 covers 9 bases. The CDR3 length is 15 residues. The germline V gene encodes CDR1 SGHRS and CDR2 YFSETQ. Trimming cost V 7 bases and J 3 bases; bases outside gene matches: 10. Here the CDR3 reads CASGPGQGVEETQYF. CDR3 nucleotide sequence: TGCGCCAGCGGCCCGGGACAGGGTGTCGAAGAGACCCAGTACTTC.

The chain joins TRBV7-2 to TRBJ2-3; TRBD2 matches at 11 bases. Germline trimming cut 6 bases from V and 3 bases from J; bases unmatched to any gene: 8. This CDR3 is 16 amino acids long. CDR1 SGHTA and CDR2 FQGNSA come from the germline V gene. CDR3 nucleotide sequence: TGTGCCAGCAGTCATACTAGCGGGAGTCGTACAGATACGCAGTATTTT. Translating it yields CASSHTSGSRTDTQYF.

The CDR3 region has the DNA TGTGCCAGCAGCCAACGGGGGTCTACCTACAATGAGCAGTTCTTC. It is translated as CASSQRGSTYNEQFF. The V call is TRBV4-2, the J call TRBJ2-1, with D possibly matching TRBD2 (6 bases). V was pared by 2 bases and J by 2 bases, with 10 bases between. This CDR3 comprises 15 residues. The germline CDR1 and CDR2 sequences are LGHNA and YNFKEQ.

V and J are TRBV7-8 and TRBJ2-6; 8 nucleotides agree with TRBD1. CDR3 length: 17 residues. CDR1 and CDR2 from the germline V gene are SGHVS and FQNEAQ. The V gene end was trimmed by 5 bases and the J gene end by 2 bases; junction bases not matched to a gene: 8. The CDR3 nucleotides are TGTGCCAGCAGCCCTCGGACAGGGATAGCTGGGGCCAACGTCCTGACTTTC. Protein sequence: CASSPRTGIAGANVLTF.

The rearrangement joins TRBV5-8 to TRBJ2-3; D is ambiguous. V was cut by 4 bases and J by 1 base, with 13 bases left in between. CDR1 and CDR2 from the germline V gene are SGHTS and YDEGEE. The CDR3 consists of 15 residues. The CDR3 nucleotides read TGTGCCAGCAGCAGCACCCGCCTCGGCACAGATACGCAGTATTTT. This gives the protein CASSSTRLGTDTQYF.

This clone came up a few times. This chain connects TRBV20-1 to TRBJ2-2; tentative D call: TRBD1 (6 bases). The CDR3 is made up of 15 amino acids. Trimming removed 3 bases from V and 5 bases from J, with 16 bases in between. Germline V CDR1 and CDR2: DFQATT, SNEGSKA (reference sequence). CDR3 residues: CSASRNRVLTGELFF. The CDR3 DNA reads TGCAGTGCTAGTCGTAACAGGGTTTTGACCGGGGAGCTGTTTTTT.

The gene calls are TRBV18 and TRBJ2-3, with D maybe TRBD1 (6 bases). Trimming pared 2 bases from V and 2 bases from J, leaving 17 bases between. Germline values: CDR1 KGHSH, CDR2 LQKENI. The CDR3 covers 17 residues. The CDR3 loop is CASSPGGDRRFTDTQYF. In DNA, the CDR3 is TGTGCCAGCTCACCAGGAGGAGACAGGAGATTCACAGATACGCAGTATTTT.

The chain joins TRBV7-2 to TRBJ2-1; 16 bases are a match to TRBD2. Trimming cost V 4 bases and J 10 bases; bases outside gene matches: 4. Germline values: CDR1 SGHTA, CDR2 FQGNSA. The CDR3 totals 15 residues. In nucleotides, the CDR3 is TGTGCCAGCAGCTCCGGGACTAGCGGGAGGGTCGAGCAGTTCTTC. It encodes CASSSGTSGRVEQFF.

The chain carries TRBV7-2 and TRBJ2-5; 10 nucleotides agree with TRBD1. The J segment lost 4 bases and the V segment lost 5 bases, leaving 4 bases of the junction unmatched. CDR1 and CDR2 (germline): SGHTA, FQGNSA. This CDR3 has 14 amino acids. The CDR3 DNA reads TGTGCCAGCAGCCGGGACAGGGGTCGAGAGACCCAGTACTTC. Translating it yields CASSRDRGRETQYF.

This clone was observed a few times. The chain couples TRBV9 to TRBJ2-1, with 9 bases that match TRBD1. The length of the CDR3 is 16 residues. Germline-derived CDR1 and CDR2 are SGDLS and YYNGEE. V lost 4 bases, J lost 5 bases, and 10 bases stayed unmatched. The CDR3 loop is CASSRDREIGDNEQFF. The CDR3 nucleotides are TGTGCCAGCAGCCGGGACAGGGAGATCGGGGACAATGAGCAGTTCTTC.

The chain recombines TRBV5-1 with TRBJ2-7; the match to TRBD1 covers 9 bases. The germline V gene has CDR1 SGHRS and CDR2 YFSETQ. This CDR3 region has 17 residues. V trimming: 0 bases; J trimming: 0 bases; junction bases outside the gene matches: 7. CDR3 in DNA: TGCGCCAGCAGCTTGGGAATCGGACAGGGGACCTCCTACGAGCAGTACTTC. Protein product: CASSLGIGQGTSYEQYF.

The V call is TRBV5-1, the J call TRBJ1-1; D not certain. The CDR3 spans 14 residues. V was shortened by 0 bases and J by 3 bases, with 9 bases between the two germline ends. CDR1 and CDR2 from the germline V gene are SGHRS and YFSETQ. The CDR3 DNA is TGCGCCAGCAGCTTGGACGGGAGGGACACTGAAGCTTTCTTT. The encoded protein is CASSLDGRDTEAFF.